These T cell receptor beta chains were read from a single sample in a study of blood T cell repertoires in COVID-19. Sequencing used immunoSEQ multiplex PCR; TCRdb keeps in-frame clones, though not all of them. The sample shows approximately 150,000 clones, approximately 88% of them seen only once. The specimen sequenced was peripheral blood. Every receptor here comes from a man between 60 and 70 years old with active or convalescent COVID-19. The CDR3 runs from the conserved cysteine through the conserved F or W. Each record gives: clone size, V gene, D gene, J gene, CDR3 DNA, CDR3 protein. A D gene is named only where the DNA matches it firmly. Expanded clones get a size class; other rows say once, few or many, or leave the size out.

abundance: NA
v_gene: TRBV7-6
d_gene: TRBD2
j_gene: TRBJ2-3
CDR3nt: TGTGCCAGCAGCTTAGGGACCCTGACTAGCGGGGCTAGCACAGATACGCAGTATTTT
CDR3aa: CASSLGTLTSGASTDTQYF

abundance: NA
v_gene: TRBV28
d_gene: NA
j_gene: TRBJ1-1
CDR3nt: TGTGCCAGCATCATAGGGACACTGAACACTGAAGCTTTCTTT
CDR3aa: CASIIGTLNTEAFF

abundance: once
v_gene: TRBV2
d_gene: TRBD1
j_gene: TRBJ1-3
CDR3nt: TGTGCCAGCAGCGTCGGGACAGCCTCTGGAAACACCATATATTTT
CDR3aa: CASSVGTASGNTIYF

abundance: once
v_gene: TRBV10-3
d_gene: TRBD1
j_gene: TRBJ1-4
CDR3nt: TGTGCCATCAGTACAGGGGGGGGTGAAAAACTGTTTTTT
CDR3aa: CAISTGGGEKLFF

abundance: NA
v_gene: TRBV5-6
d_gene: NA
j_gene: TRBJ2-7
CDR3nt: TGTGCCAGCAGCTTGGAAATGGCCCACGAGCAGTACTTC
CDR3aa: CASSLEMAHEQYF

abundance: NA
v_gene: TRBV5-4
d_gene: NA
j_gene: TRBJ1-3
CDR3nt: TGTGCCAGCAGCTACTCCCTCTCGGGACATCACTCCTCTGGAAACACCATATATTTT
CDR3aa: CASSYSLSGHHSSGNTIYF

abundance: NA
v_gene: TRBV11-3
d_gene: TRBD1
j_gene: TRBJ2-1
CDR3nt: TGTGCCAGCAGCCCAGGACAGGGGGCCTACAATGAGCAGTTCTTC
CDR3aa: CASSPGQGAYNEQFF

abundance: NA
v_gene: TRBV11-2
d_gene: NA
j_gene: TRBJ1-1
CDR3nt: TGTGCCAGCAGCTTGGGGCCGGGTGCTTTCTTT
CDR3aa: CASSLGPGAFF

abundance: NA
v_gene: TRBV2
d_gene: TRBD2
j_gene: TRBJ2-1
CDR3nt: TGTGCCAGCAGTGACGGGGCGGGAGGTCCCAGCTCCTACAATGAGCAGTTCTTC
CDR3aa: CASSDGAGGPSSYNEQFF

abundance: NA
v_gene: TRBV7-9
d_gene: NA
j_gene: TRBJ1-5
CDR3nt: TGTGCCAGCAGCTTAGTTACGGGGTCGAGCAATCAGCCCCAGCATTTT
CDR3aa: CASSLVTGSSNQPQHF

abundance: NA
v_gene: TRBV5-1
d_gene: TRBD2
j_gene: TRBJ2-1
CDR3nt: TGCGCCAGCAGTTCCGGGACTAGCGGGAGAAATGAGCAGTTCTTC
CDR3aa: CASSSGTSGRNEQFF

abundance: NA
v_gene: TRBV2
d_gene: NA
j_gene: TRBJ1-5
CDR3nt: TGTGCCAGCAGTGAAGATCCGCGGGGCCGTGCTCAGCCCCAGCATTTT
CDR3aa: CASSEDPRGRAQPQHF

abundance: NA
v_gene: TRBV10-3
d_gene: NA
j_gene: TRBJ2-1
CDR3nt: TGTGCCATCAGTGAGCCGTCATTAGCGAATGAGCAGTTCTTC
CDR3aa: CAISEPSLANEQFF

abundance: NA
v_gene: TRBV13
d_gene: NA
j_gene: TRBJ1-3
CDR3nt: TGTGCCAGCAGCTTACGGGGGAACAACGGAAACACCATATATTTT
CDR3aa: CASSLRGNNGNTIYF

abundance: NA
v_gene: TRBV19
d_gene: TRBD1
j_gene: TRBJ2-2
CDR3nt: TGTGCCAGTAAGCTGGGACAGGGGATAATGACCGGGGAGCTGTTTTTT
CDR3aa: CASKLGQGIMTGELFF

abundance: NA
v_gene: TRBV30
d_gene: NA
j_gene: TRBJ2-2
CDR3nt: TGTGCCTGGAGTGTCCGCAGGCTCACCGGGGAGCTGTTTTTT
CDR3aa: CAWSVRRLTGELFF

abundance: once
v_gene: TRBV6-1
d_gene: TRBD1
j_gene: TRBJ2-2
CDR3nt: TGTGCCAGCAGTGAAGAACGCAGGGGGAAGACCGGGGAGCTGTTTTTT
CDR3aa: CASSEERRGKTGELFF

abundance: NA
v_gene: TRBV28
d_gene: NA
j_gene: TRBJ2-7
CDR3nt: TGTGCCAGCAGAGCCGGGGGATCCTACGAGCAGTACTTC
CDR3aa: CASRAGGSYEQYF

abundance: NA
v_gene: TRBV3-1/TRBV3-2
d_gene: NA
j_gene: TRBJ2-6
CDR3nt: TGTGCCAGCAGCCACCTTAGCGGCTCTGGGGCCAACGTCCTGACTTTC
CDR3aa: CASSHLSGSGANVLTF

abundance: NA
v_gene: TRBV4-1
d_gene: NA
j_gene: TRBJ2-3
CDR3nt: TGCGCCAGCAGCCAGGGTGGGAGATTGACAGATACGCAGTATTTT
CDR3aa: CASSQGGRLTDTQYF

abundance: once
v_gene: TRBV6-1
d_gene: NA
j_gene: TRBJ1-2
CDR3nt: TGTGCCAGCAGTGAGAGCGTTACACTTTACTATGGCTACACCTTC
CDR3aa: CASSESVTLYYGYTF

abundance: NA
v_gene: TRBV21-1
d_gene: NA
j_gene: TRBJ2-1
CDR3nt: TGTGCCAGCAGCAAAGTAAGAGGGAGGGCGGGTAATGAGCAGTTCTTC
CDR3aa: CASSKVRGRAGNEQFF

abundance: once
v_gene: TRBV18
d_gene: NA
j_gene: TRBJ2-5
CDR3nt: TGTGCCAGCTCACCCGAGACAGAAGAGACCCAGTACTTC
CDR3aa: CASSPETEETQYF

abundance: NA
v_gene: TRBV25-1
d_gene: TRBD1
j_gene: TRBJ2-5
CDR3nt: TGTGCCAGCAGTGACTCGCCGACAGGGGGCTTGGCGACCCAGTACTTC
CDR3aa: CASSDSPTGGLATQYF

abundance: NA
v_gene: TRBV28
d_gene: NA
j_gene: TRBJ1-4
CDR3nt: TGTGCCAGCCGAGGAGGAGGGGCTAATGAAAAACTGTTTTTT
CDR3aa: CASRGGGANEKLFF

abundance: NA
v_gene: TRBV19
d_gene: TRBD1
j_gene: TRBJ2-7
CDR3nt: TGTGCCAGTAGTATTACCGGGACAGGGAAGACAGGCGAGCAGTACTTC
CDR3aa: CASSITGTGKTGEQYF